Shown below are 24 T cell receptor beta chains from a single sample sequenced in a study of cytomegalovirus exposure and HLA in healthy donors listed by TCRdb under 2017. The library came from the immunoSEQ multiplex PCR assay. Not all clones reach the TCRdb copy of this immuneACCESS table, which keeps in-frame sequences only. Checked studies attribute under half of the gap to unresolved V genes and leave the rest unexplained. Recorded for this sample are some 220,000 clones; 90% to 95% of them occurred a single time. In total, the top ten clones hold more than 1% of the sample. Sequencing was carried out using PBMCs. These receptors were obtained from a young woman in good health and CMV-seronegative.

This CDR3 reads CASLPRGGSYEQYF. The CDR3 region has the DNA TGCGCCAGCCTTCCCCGGGGCGGGAGCTACGAGCAGTACTTC. The J gene is TRBJ2-7, the V gene TRBV5-1; 7 nucleotides align to TRBD2. Losses at the gene ends were 7 bases for V and 3 bases for J; bases not matched to a gene: 10. In germline, CDR1 is SGHRS, CDR2 YFSETQ. The CDR3 has 14 amino acids. The full variable domain, rest sourced from reference TRBV5-1 and TRBJ2-7, is KAGVTQTPRYLIKTRGQQVTLSCSPISGHRSVSWYQQTPGQGLQFLFEYFSETQRNKGNFPGRFSGRQFSNSRSEMNVSTLELGDSALYLCASLPRGGSYEQYFGPGTRLTVT.

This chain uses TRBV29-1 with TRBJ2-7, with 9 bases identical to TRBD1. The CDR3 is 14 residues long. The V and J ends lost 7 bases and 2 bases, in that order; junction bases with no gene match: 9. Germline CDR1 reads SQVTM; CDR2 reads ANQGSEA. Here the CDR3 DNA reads TGCAGCGCCCAAGGGGGGACAGGGACCTACGAGCAGTACTTC. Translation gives CSAQGGTGTYEQYF.

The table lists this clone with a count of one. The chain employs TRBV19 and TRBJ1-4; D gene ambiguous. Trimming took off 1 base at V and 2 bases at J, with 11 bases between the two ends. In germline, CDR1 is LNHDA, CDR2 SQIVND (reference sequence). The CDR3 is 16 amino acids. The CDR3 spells CASSIGGLVTNEKLFF. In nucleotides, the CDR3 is TGTGCCAGTAGTATAGGAGGTTTGGTGACTAATGAAAAACTGTTTTTT. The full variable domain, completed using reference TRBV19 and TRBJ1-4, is DGGITQSPKYLFRKEGQNVTLSCEQNLNHDAMYWYRQDPGQGLRLIYYSQIVNDFQKGDIAEGYSVSREKKESFPLTVTSAQKNPTAFYLCASSIGGLVTNEKLFFGSGTQLSVL.

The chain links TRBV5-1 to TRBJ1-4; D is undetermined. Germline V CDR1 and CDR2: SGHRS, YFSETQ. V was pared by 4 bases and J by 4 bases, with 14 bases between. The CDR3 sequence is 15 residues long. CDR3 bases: TGCGCCAGCAGCCCAACGGCAGGCCTTAATGAAAAACTGTTTTTT. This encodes CASSPTAGLNEKLFF.

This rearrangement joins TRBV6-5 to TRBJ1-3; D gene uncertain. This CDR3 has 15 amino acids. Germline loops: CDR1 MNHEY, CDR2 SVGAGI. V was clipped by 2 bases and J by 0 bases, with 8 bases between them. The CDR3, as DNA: TGTGCCAGCAGTTACGGCAGGCCCTCTGGAAACACCATATATTTT. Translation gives CASSYGRPSGNTIYF.

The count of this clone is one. This CDR3 reads CASSASQGRYTEAFF. The DNA of the CDR3 is TGTGCCAGCAGTGCAAGCCAGGGAAGGTACACTGAAGCTTTCTTT. V usage is TRBV6-1 and J usage is TRBJ1-1, with D possibly TRBD1 on 5 matching bases. Trimming cost V 4 bases and J 3 bases, with 15 bases left between them. The CDR3 extends over 15 amino acids. Germline values: CDR1 MNHNS, CDR2 SASEGT.

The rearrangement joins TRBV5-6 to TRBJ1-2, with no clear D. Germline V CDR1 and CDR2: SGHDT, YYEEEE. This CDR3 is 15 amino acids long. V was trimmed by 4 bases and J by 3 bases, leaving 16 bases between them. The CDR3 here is CASSPLGSQDYGYTF. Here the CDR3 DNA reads TGTGCCAGCAGCCCCCTCGGGTCGCAAGACTATGGCTACACCTTC. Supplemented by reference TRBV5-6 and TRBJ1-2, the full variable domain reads DAGVTQSPTHLIKTRGQQVTLRCSPKSGHDTVSWYQQALGQGPQFIFQYYEEEERQRGNFPDRFSGHQFPNYSSELNVNALLLGDSALYLCASSPLGSQDYGYTFGSGTRLTVV.

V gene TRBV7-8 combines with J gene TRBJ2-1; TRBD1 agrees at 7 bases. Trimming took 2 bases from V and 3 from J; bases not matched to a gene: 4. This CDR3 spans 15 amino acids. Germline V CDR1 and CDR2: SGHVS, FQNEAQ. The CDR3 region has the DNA TGTGCCAGCAGCTTACTGGGACAGAGCTACAATGAGCAGTTCTTC. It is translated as CASSLLGQSYNEQFF.

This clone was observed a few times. CDR3: CAWSSGQGYSPLHF. Written as DNA, the CDR3 is TGTGCCTGGAGTTCTGGACAGGGTTATTCACCCCTCCACTTT. This sequence joins TRBV30 and TRBJ1-6; 8 bases map to TRBD1. V was clipped by 2 bases and J by 8 bases; unmatched bases: 5. The CDR3 has 14 amino acids. Per germline, CDR1 GTSNPN and CDR2 SVGIG (reference sequence).

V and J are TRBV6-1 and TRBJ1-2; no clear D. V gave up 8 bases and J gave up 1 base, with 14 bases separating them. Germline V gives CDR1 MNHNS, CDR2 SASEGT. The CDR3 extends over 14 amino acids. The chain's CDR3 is CASGYHWSNYGYTF. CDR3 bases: TGTGCCAGCGGCTACCATTGGAGTAACTATGGCTACACCTTC.

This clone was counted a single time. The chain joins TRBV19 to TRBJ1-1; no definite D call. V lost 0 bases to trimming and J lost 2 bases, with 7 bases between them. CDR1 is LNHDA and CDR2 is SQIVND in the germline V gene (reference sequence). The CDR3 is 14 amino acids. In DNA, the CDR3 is TGTGCCAGTAGTATAGATCGGGGTAACACTGAAGCTTTCTTT. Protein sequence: CASSIDRGNTEAFF.

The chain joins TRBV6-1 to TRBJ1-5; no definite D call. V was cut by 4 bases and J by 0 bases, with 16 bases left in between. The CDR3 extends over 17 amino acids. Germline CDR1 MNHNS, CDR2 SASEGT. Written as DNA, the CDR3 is TGTGCCAGCAGTGTAAGTCCGGGAGGCTATAGCAATCAGCCCCAGCATTTT. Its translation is CASSVSPGGYSNQPQHF.

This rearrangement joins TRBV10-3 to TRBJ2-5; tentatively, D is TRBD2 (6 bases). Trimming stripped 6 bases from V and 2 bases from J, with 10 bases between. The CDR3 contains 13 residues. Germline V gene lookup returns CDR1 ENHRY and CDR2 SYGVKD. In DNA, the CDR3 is TGTGCCATCAGCCGGGACTTTCAAGAGACCCAGTACTTC. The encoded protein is CAISRDFQETQYF.

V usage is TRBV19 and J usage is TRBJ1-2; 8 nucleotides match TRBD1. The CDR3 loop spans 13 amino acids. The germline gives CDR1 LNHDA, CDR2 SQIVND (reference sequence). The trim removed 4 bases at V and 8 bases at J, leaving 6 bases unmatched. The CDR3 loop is CASSTGQGRGYTF. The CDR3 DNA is TGTGCCAGTAGTACCGGACAGGGCAGGGGCTACACCTTC.

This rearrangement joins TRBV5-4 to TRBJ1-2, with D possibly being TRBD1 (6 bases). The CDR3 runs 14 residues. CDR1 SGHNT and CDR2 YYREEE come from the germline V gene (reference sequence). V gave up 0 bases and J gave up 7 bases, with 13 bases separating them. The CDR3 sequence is CASSLGDTRGGYTF. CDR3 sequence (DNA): TGTGCCAGCAGCTTGGGGGACACCCGGGGTGGCTACACCTTC.

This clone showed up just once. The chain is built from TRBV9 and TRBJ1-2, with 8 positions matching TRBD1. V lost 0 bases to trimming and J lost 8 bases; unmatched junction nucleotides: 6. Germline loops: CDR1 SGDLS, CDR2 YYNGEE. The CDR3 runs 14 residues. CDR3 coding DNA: TGTGCCAGCAGCGTAGGGATGGACAGGGCGGGCTACACCTTC. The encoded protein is CASSVGMDRAGYTF.

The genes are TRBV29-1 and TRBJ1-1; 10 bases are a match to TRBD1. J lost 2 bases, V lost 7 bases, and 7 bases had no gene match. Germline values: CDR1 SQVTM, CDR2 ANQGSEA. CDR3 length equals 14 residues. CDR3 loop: CSGGDRGFNTEAFF. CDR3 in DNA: TGCAGCGGCGGGGACAGGGGTTTCAACACTGAAGCTTTCTTT.

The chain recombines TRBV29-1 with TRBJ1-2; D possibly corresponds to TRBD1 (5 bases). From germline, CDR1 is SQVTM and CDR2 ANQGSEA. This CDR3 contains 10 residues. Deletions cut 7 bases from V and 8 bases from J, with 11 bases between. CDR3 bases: TGCAGCGCCGGGCAGGGCGGCTACACCTTC. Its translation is CSAGQGGYTF.

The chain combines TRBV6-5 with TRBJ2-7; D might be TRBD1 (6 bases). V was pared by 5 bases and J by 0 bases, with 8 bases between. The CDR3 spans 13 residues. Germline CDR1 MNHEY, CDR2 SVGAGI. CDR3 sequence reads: CASSRDTSYEQYF. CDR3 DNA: TGTGCCAGCAGTAGGGACACCTCCTACGAGCAGTACTTC.

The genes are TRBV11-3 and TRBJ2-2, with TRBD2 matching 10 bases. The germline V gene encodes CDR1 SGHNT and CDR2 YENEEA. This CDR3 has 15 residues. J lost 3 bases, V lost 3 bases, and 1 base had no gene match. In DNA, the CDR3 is TGTGCCAGCAGCTTCCTAGCGGGAGACACCGGGGAGCTGTTTTTT. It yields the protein CASSFLAGDTGELFF.

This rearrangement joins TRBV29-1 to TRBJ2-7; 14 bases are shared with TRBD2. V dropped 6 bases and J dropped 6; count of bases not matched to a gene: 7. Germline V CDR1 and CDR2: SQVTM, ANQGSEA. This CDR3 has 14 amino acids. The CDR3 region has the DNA TGCAGCGTCGCCGGACTAGCGGGAGGTGGCGAGCAGTACTTC. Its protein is CSVAGLAGGGEQYF.

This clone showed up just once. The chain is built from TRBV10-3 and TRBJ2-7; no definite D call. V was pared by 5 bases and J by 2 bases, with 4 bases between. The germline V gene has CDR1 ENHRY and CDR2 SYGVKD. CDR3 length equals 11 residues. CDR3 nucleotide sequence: TGTGCCATCAGTCCCGCCTACGAGCAGTACTTC. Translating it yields CAISPAYEQYF.

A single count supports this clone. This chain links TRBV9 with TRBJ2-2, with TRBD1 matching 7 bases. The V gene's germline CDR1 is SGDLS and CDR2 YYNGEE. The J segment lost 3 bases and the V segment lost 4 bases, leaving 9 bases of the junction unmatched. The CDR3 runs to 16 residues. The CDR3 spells CASSLGTVGDTGELFF. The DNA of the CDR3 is TGTGCCAGCAGCCTGGGGACAGTGGGGGACACCGGGGAGCTGTTTTTT.

For the CDR3, the DNA is TGTGCCAGCAGTGATAGGGGCAGGGTTAATGAAAAACTGTTTTTT. It translates to CASSDRGRVNEKLFF. This rearrangement joins TRBV25-1 to TRBJ1-4, with D possibly being TRBD1 (5 bases). CDR1 and CDR2 (germline): MGHDK, SYGVNS. There are 15 residues in the CDR3. Deletions cut 3 bases from V and 4 bases from J, with 12 bases between.